Reported below is one TCR beta chain. The sample comes from a study of control samples from healthy donors and cancer patients. CDR1 is MGHRA and CDR2 is YSYEKL in the germline V gene. The CDR3 sequence is 19 residues long. J lost 7 bases, V lost 0 bases, and 11 bases had no gene match. The data were produced by immunoSEQ multiplex PCR, yet TCRdb's version contains in-frame clones alone and is incomplete. The sample lists tens of thousands of clones; almost 96% were seen once. The rearrangement uses TRBV4-1 and TRBJ2-1; TRBD2 matches 14 bases. The sequencing sample was made of blood. The source is a young woman in good health. The CDR3 sequence: CASSQEALGTSGSLNEQFF. CDR3 DNA sequence: TGCGCCAGCAGCCAAGAGGCTCTCGGGACTAGCGGGAGCCTGAATGAGCAGTTCTTC.